This TCR beta chain was retrieved from a study of T cells after yellow fever vaccination. TCRdb re-called the 5' RACE reads through MiXCR, storing one row per CDR3 protein. The profile covers under 400,000 distinct CDR3 sequences, with around 13% appearing a single time and approximately 3.4% taken by the ten largest. The CDR3 has 14 residues. The V gene lost 7 bases and the J gene lost 8 bases, with 18 bases spanning the gap. Germline-derived CDR1 and CDR2 are SGHAT and FQDESV (reference sequence). The chain combines TRBV11-1 with TRBJ2-1; perhaps TRBD2 as D (7 bases). Source: CD4+ T cells sorted from PBMCs, taken 15 days after the yellow fever booster vaccination. This receptor was obtained from a young man who received the YFV17D yellow fever vaccine. The chain's CDR3 is CASNQRGGWDEQFF. CDR3 DNA sequence: TGTGCCAGCAACCAGAGGGGGGGCTGGGATGAGCAGTTCTTC. Variable domain in full (rest from reference TRBV11-1 and TRBJ2-1): EAEVAQSPRYKITEKSQAVAFWCDPISGHATLYWYRQILGQGPELLVQFQDESVVDDSQLPKDRFSAERLKGVDSTLKIQPAELGDSAMYLCASNQRGGWDEQFFGPGTRLTVL.